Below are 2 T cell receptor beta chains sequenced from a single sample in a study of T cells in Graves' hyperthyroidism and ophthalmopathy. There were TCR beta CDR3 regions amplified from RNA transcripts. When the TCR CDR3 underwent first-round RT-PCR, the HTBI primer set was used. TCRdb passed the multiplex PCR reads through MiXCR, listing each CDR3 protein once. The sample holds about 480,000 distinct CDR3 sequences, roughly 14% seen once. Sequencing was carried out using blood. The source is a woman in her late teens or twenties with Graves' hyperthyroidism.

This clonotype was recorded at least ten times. The CDR3 DNA sequence: TGCAGTGCATCTCCTAGCGGGGATTCCTACGAGCAGTACTTC. Translated, it gives CSASPSGDSYEQYF. The chain has TRBV20-1 and TRBJ2-7, with TRBD2 identical over 9 bases. CDR1 is DFQATT and CDR2 is SNEGSKA in the germline V gene (reference sequence). V lost 6 bases to trimming and J lost 1 base; unmatched junction nucleotides: 7. The CDR3 contains 14 residues.

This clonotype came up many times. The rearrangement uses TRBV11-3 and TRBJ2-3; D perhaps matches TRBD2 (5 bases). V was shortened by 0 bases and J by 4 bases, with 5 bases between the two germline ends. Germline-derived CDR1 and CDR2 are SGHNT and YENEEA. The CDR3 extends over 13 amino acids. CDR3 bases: TGTGCCAGCAGCTTAGAGGGAGCAGATACGCAGTATTTT. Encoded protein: CASSLEGADTQYF.